The clone carrying this TCR beta chain was picked up many times. The antigen remains undetermined. The diagnosis was founded upon clinical symptoms, serum thyroxine, TRAb, thyroid ultrasound and orbital computed tomography. This entry belongs to a study of Graves' ophthalmopathy and Graves' hyperthyroidism. Looking at the study overall: Hyperthyroidism counted as stable given no ophthalmopathy within 18 months of follow-up.

Amplification of TCR beta CDR3 regions used RNA transcripts. RT-PCR was first run with HTBI primers, then multiplex PCR in a second round. TCRdb reprocessed the multiplex PCR reads via MiXCR and lists one record per CDR3 protein. This table holds more than 1,000,000 distinct CDR3 sequences, about two fifths found once. This CDR3 comprises 13 residues. V shed 7 bases and J 4 bases; nucleotides not matched to a gene: 6. The germline V gene encodes CDR1 LNHDA and CDR2 SQIVND (reference sequence). Study-wide findings and caveats: A 13-signature model separated ophthalmopathy from stable hyperthyroidism, reaching around 88% sensitivity and approximately 81% specificity cross-validated.

This receptor was taken from an adult man with Graves' hyperthyroidism. The sequenced sample was peripheral blood or thyroid tissue (not recorded which). This chain uses TRBV19 with TRBJ1-2; TRBD1 aligns across 7 bases. The CDR3 loop reads CASTRDSSYGYTF. CDR3 nucleotide sequence: TGTGCCAGTACCAGGGACAGCTCCTATGGCTACACCTTC.